The rows below give T cell receptor beta chains drawn from one sample of a study of blood T cells in healthy people across ages. TCRdb recomputed calls from the 5' RACE reads with MiXCR, one row per CDR3 protein. The profile shows about 1.8 million distinct CDR3 sequences, just under 50% of them singletons. Material for sequencing was blood. These receptor sequences come from a woman aged 40 to 49 in good health. Each CDR3 is given with its conserved first and last residue. The D gene is left open where the match is weak. Some rows mark clone size as missing; the rest say once, few, many or name a class of expanded clone.

TRBJ2-3 | once | TRBV9 | TRBD2 | CASSVGLAGGRDTQYF | TGTGCCAGCAGCGTGGGACTAGCGGGGGGGCGGGATACGCAGTATTTT
TRBJ1-2 | . | TRBV10-3 | TRBD1 | CAISGTGTVGYTF | TGTGCCATCAGTGGGACAGGGACGGTCGGCTACACCTTC
TRBJ1-6 | . | TRBV28 | . | CASREGPRNSPLHF | TGTGCCAGCAGGGAGGGGCCGAGGAATTCACCCCTCCACTTT
TRBJ2-3 | . | TRBV11-1 | . | CASSFIGAAGTQYF | TGTGCCAGCAGCTTTATAGGAGCGGCAGGTACACAGTATTTT
TRBJ1-5 | . | TRBV20-1 | . | CSASGGYSNQPQHF | TGCAGTGCTAGCGGGGGCTATAGCAATCAGCCCCAGCATTTT
TRBJ2-7 | few | TRBV5-1 | . | CASAGGTFVSYEQYF | TGCGCCAGCGCAGGTGGGACATTCGTCTCCTACGAGCAGTACTTC
TRBJ2-7 | . | TRBV12-3/TRBV12-4 | . | CSSTPLGGGIGEQYF | TGTTCCAGCACCCCTCTCGGAGGGGGGATCGGCGAGCAGTACTTC
TRBJ2-2 | . | TRBV4-3 | TRBD2 | CASSQRGGTNTGELFF | TGCGCCAGCAGCCAGCGCGGGGGAACCAACACCGGGGAGCTGTTTTTT
TRBJ2-1 | . | TRBV2 | TRBD1 | CASSEGGGTGFNEQFF | TGTGCCAGCAGTGAAGGGGGGGGGACAGGGTTCAATGAGCAGTTCTTC
TRBJ2-7 | . | TRBV20-1 | TRBD2 | CSARDSSGGRSYEQYF | TGCAGTGCTAGAGATAGTAGCGGGGGGAGGTCCTACGAGCAGTACTTC
TRBJ2-1 | . | TRBV6-5 | TRBD1 | CASSYNRGGQGEQFF | TGTGCCAGCAGTTACAATAGGGGGGGACAGGGTGAGCAGTTCTTC
TRBJ2-3 | . | TRBV27 | . | CASSHADRETDTQYF | TGTGCCAGCAGTCATGCCGACAGAGAAACAGATACGCAGTATTTT
TRBJ2-7 | . | TRBV9 | . | CASSVSPLGVYEQYF | TGTGCCAGCAGCGTAAGCCCGCTCGGGGTGTACGAGCAGTACTTC
TRBJ1-4 | . | TRBV14 | TRBD1 | CASSHDRGPNEKLFF | TGTGCCAGCAGCCACGACAGGGGCCCAAATGAAAAACTGTTTTTT
TRBJ2-5 | . | TRBV7-2 | . | CASSRGSGSETQYF | TGTGCCAGCAGCCGCGGATCAGGGTCGGAGACCCAGTACTTC
TRBJ2-3 | once | TRBV4-1 | . | CASSPHTPLPTDTQYF | TGCGCCAGCAGCCCGCATACGCCCCTCCCCACAGATACGCAGTATTTT
TRBJ2-1 | once | TRBV6-4 | . | CASSQAGVDEQFF | TGTGCCAGCAGTCAGGCAGGGGTCGATGAGCAGTTCTTC
TRBJ2-3 | . | TRBV11-2 | . | CASSTPAGATDTQYF | TGTGCCAGCAGCACCCCGGCAGGGGCTACAGATACGCAGTATTTT
TRBJ2-1 | . | TRBV27 | TRBD2 | CASSPRTSGGYYNEQFF | TGTGCCAGCAGTCCCCGGACTAGCGGGGGGTACTACAATGAGCAGTTCTTC
TRBJ2-5 | few | TRBV12-3/TRBV12-4 | . | CASSPLTGSQETQYF | TGTGCCAGCAGCCCCCTTACAGGGAGCCAAGAGACCCAGTACTTC
TRBJ2-1 | few | TRBV7-9 | . | CASSLGAGIYNEQFF | TGTGCCAGCAGCTTAGGGGCAGGGATCTACAATGAGCAGTTCTTC
TRBJ2-7 | . | TRBV20-1 | . | CSATNLYTQYF | TGCAGCGCTACTAATCTGTATACCCAGTACTTC
TRBJ2-1 | . | TRBV7-2 | TRBD2 | CASSLAAAGGVETQFF | TGTGCCAGCAGCTTAGCGGCAGCGGGGGGGGTAGAGACCCAGTTCTTC
TRBJ2-1 | once | TRBV7-2 | . | CASSLAWQSYEQFF | TGTGCCAGCAGCTTAGCTTGGCAATCCTACGAGCAGTTCTTC
TRBJ2-1 | few | TRBV4-3 | . | CASSQDTRKRNEQFF | TGCGCCAGCAGCCAAGATACGAGAAAGAGGAATGAGCAGTTCTTC
TRBJ2-5 | . | TRBV6-6 | TRBD2 | CASSYSVTSGGETQYF | TGTGCCAGCAGTTACTCGGTAACTAGCGGGGGAGAGACCCAGTACTTC
TRBJ1-1 | once | TRBV20-1 | . | CSASKDRNTEAFF | TGTAGTGCTAGTAAGGACAGAAACACTGAAGCTTTCTTT
TRBJ2-1 | few | TRBV6-2/TRBV6-3 | TRBD2 | CASGRGTSGTRDEQFF | TGTGCCAGCGGCCGCGGGACTAGCGGGACGAGGGATGAGCAGTTCTTC
TRBJ1-4 | . | TRBV4-2 | . | CASSQGFGAWEKLFF | TGTGCCAGCAGCCAAGGCTTTGGGGCTTGGGAAAAACTGTTTTTT
TRBJ1-2 | . | TRBV5-5 | . | CASSIIKPGAGYGYTF | TGTGCCAGCAGCATAATTAAACCAGGGGCTGGCTATGGCTACACCTTC
TRBJ1-2 | . | TRBV7-3 | . | CASSPTGEGLYGYTF | TGTGCCAGCAGCCCAACCGGGGAGGGATTATATGGCTACACCTTC